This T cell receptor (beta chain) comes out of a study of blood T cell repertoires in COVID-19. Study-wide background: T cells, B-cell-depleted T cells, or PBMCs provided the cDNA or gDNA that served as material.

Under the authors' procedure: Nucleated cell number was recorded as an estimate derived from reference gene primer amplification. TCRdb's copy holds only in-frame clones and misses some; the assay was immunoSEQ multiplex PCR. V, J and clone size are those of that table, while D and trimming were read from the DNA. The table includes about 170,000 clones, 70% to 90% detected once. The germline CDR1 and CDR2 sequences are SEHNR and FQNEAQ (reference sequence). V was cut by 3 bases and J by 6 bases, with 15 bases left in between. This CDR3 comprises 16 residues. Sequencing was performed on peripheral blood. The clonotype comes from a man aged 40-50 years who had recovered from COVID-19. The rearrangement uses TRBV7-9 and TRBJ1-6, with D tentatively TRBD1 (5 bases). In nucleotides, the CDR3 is TGTGCCAGCAGCTTTTACACAGGCGAACTTAATTCACCCCTCCACTTT. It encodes CASSFYTGELNSPLHF.